Listed below are T cell receptor beta chains from one sample, sequenced in a study of blood T cell repertoires in COVID-19. The method was immunoSEQ multiplex PCR; TCRdb's version includes in-frame clones alone and lacks a portion of them. The sample holds roughly 64,000 clones, just over 85% seen once. The sample comprised peripheral blood. The receptors were gathered from a man in his forties or fifties with active COVID-19. CDR3s include the opening cysteine and the closing phenylalanine or tryptophan. Fields, in order: J gene, V gene, clone size, D gene, CDR3 DNA, CDR3 protein. The D gene is left open where the match is weak. Clone size is not always given. Where it is, it says once, few, many or a class for expanded clones.

TRBJ1-1	TRBV3-1/TRBV3-2	-	-	TGTGCCAGCAGCCTAGGGAGGAACACTGAAGCTTTCTTT	CASSLGRNTEAFF
TRBJ2-1	TRBV6-4	-	TRBD2	TGTGCCAGCAGTAAATATTCCCGGGAGGGCTCCTACAATGAGCAGTTCTTC	CASSKYSREGSYNEQFF
TRBJ1-1	TRBV14	-	-	TGTGCCAGCAGCCGGAAGACGGAGGGGAACACTGAAGCTTTCTTT	CASSRKTEGNTEAFF
TRBJ2-7	TRBV14	-	TRBD2	TGTGCCAGCAGCCAATGGACGGGACTAGCGGCCTACGAGCAGTACTTC	CASSQWTGLAAYEQYF
TRBJ2-1	TRBV7-2	-	TRBD2	TGTGCCAGCAGTCTGACTAGCGGGATGGGGAATGAGCAGTTCTTC	CASSLTSGMGNEQFF
TRBJ2-1	TRBV25-1	-	-	TGTGCCAGCAGTGATGTAGCTCGCTCCTACAATGAGCAGTTCTTC	CASSDVARSYNEQFF
TRBJ2-5	TRBV7-7	-	-	TGTGCCAGCAGCCCAGGGCTCTTTACGGGAGAGACCCAGTACTTC	CASSPGLFTGETQYF
TRBJ2-7	TRBV11-1	once	-	TGTGCCAGCAGCTTACTCCAGAATCCCCCGGGAGAGCAGTACTTC	CASSLLQNPPGEQYF
TRBJ1-4	TRBV5-1	-	-	TGCGCCAGCAGCTTGTTGCTAAGATCAACTAATGAAAAACTGTTTTTT	CASSLLLRSTNEKLFF
TRBJ1-4	TRBV6-5	-	-	TGTGCCAGCAGTTCGCACACGGGGGAAAAACTGTTTTTT	CASSSHTGEKLFF
TRBJ1-5	TRBV5-5	-	-	TGTGCCAGCAGCTGGACAGTCGGCAATCAGCCCCAGCATTTT	CASSWTVGNQPQHF
TRBJ2-6	TRBV18	-	-	TGTGCCAGCTCACCACGCACGGCTGGGGCCAACGTCCTGACTTTC	CASSPRTAGANVLTF
TRBJ1-2	TRBV7-2	-	-	TGTGCCAGCAGCTTAGGCACAGCCTATGGCTACACCTTC	CASSLGTAYGYTF
TRBJ1-1	TRBV29-1	-	TRBD1	TGCAGCGTTCAGGGGGGCCCTAGAACTGAAGCTTTCTTT	CSVQGGPRTEAFF
TRBJ2-3	TRBV27	few	-	TGTGCCAGCAGCGAAGTCTCTACCGCAGATACGCAGTATTTT	CASSEVSTADTQYF
TRBJ2-3	TRBV29-1	once	-	TGCAGCGAAGCGACAGGCCCAGATACGCAGTATTTT	CSEATGPDTQYF
TRBJ2-7	TRBV6-2/TRBV6-3	-	-	TGTGCCAGCAGCCTGGACACCGATAACGAGCAGTACTTC	CASSLDTDNEQYF
TRBJ2-7	TRBV5-1	-	TRBD1	TGCGCCAGCCGGATCCAGTCGGGACAGGGCTACGAGCAGTACTTC	CASRIQSGQGYEQYF
TRBJ1-5	TRBV24-1	-	-	TGTGCCACCATCGAAACAGGTCTTAGCAATCAGCCCCAGCATTTT	CATIETGLSNQPQHF
TRBJ1-1	TRBV7-8	once	-	TGTGCCAGCAGCTTAGAGGGCAGGGGTATGGCTGAAGCTTTCTTT	CASSLEGRGMAEAFF
TRBJ2-2	TRBV6-4	-	-	TGTGCCAGCAGCCAGGGACTTAACACCGGGGAGCTGTTTTTT	CASSQGLNTGELFF
TRBJ2-5	TRBV9	-	-	TGTGCCAGCAGCGCGGGGACTGCAAGGGGGACCCAGTACTTC	CASSAGTARGTQYF
TRBJ2-5	TRBV5-4	-	TRBD2	TGTGCCAGCAGCTTGGATCGAGCGGGGGGGAGAGAGACCCAGTACTTC	CASSLDRAGGRETQYF
TRBJ2-5	TRBV7-2	-	-	TGTGCCAGCAGCCCCAATCAAGAGACCCAGTACTTC	CASSPNQETQYF
TRBJ2-1	TRBV2	-	TRBD2	TGTGCCAGCAGTGGTCGACTAGCGGGGCTCAATGAGCAGTTCTTC	CASSGRLAGLNEQFF
TRBJ2-3	TRBV14	-	TRBD2	TGTGCCAGCAGCCAAGGAGCGACTAGCGGGGGTGATACGCAGTATTTT	CASSQGATSGGDTQYF
TRBJ1-2	TRBV2	few	TRBD1	TGTGCCAGCAGTGCAACAGGGGCCCATGGCTACACCTTC	CASSATGAHGYTF
TRBJ2-1	TRBV27	-	TRBD1	TGTGCCAGCAGGCGGACAGGGGGCGGATCCTACAATGAGCAGTTCTTC	CASRRTGGGSYNEQFF
TRBJ2-7	TRBV5-1	few	TRBD1	TGCGCCAGCAGCTTCCTTACACAGGGGGCCTACGAGCAGTACTTC	CASSFLTQGAYEQYF
TRBJ2-7	TRBV4-1	once	-	TGCGCCAGCAGCCCGGGTCCAGGGGCCTACGAGCAGTACTTC	CASSPGPGAYEQYF
TRBJ1-1	TRBV2	-	-	TGTGCCAGCACCCTGCGAGAGGGCGGCACTGAAGCTTTCTTT	CASTLREGGTEAFF
TRBJ2-3	TRBV29-1	-	TRBD2	TGCAGCTTCCGGACTAGCGGGAGGGGTGATACGCAGTATTTT	CSFRTSGRGDTQYF
TRBJ1-3	TRBV28	-	-	TGTGCCAGCAGTTTTCCCCACTCTGGAAACACCATATATTTT	CASSFPHSGNTIYF
TRBJ1-3	TRBV27	-	TRBD1	TGTGCCAGCAGTCAGGGGGGATCTGGAAACACCATATATTTT	CASSQGGSGNTIYF
TRBJ2-1	TRBV6-2/TRBV6-3	-	TRBD2	TGTGCCAGCAGTTACTTCCGACTAGCGGGGTACAATGAGCAGTTCTTC	CASSYFRLAGYNEQFF
TRBJ1-4	TRBV19	-	-	TGTGCCTCAAGACGGGGGGCTTTGGCTGAAAAACTGTTTTTT	CASRRGALAEKLFF
TRBJ2-2	TRBV19	-	TRBD1	TGTGCCAGTGATCTGACAGGGGGAATGGGCGGGGAGCTGTTTTTT	CASDLTGGMGGELFF
TRBJ2-1	TRBV6-5	once	TRBD1	TGTGCCAGCAGTTACTTGTATCGGCAGGGGGCAAATGAGCAGTTCTTC	CASSYLYRQGANEQFF
TRBJ1-5	TRBV6-5	-	-	TGTGCCAGCAGCGGGACTTCTGATAGCAATCAGCCCCAGCATTTT	CASSGTSDSNQPQHF
TRBJ2-1	TRBV20-1	-	TRBD1	TGCAGTGCTAGTGGGGGACGGACAGGAGACAATGAGCAGTTCTTC	CSASGGRTGDNEQFF
TRBJ2-1	TRBV7-2	-	TRBD2	TGTGCCAGCAGCTCCAAGGGGGGACTAGTTGAGCAGTTCTTC	CASSSKGGLVEQFF
TRBJ2-7	TRBV3-1/TRBV3-2	few	-	TGTGCCAGCAGCCTTCGTAACCCGGGAGAGCAGTACTTC	CASSLRNPGEQYF
TRBJ1-2	TRBV5-6	-	-	TGTGCCAGCAGCTTGACCGGGACAAGGGATGGCTACACCTTC	CASSLTGTRDGYTF
TRBJ2-5	TRBV2	-	-	TGTGCCAGCTCAAAGGGTGGGGCAGGGGAGACCCAGTACTTC	CASSKGGAGETQYF
TRBJ2-7	TRBV5-1	-	TRBD1	TGCGCCAGCAGCTGGACAGGGCCGGCCGAGCAGTACTTC	CASSWTGPAEQYF
TRBJ2-2	TRBV19	-	TRBD2	TGTGCCAGCCGCCCGCCGGGGGGAAACACCGGGGAGCTGTTTTTT	CASRPPGGNTGELFF
TRBJ2-5	TRBV7-2	once	TRBD1	TGTGCCAGCAGACCTAGAACAGGGGGTATCCAGTACTTC	CASRPRTGGIQYF
TRBJ2-7	TRBV7-9	-	-	TGTGCCAGCAGCCTACCGGGAACAGAGAACGAGCAGTACTTC	CASSLPGTENEQYF